This T cell receptor (beta chain) was sequenced in a study of blood T cell repertoires in COVID-19. At the level of the study: Sources were T cells, B-cell-depleted T cells, or PBMCs; the material itself was cDNA or gDNA.

In the original processing: Amplification with reference gene primers provided the estimates of nucleated cell counts. Only in-frame clones appear in the TCRdb table, and some are missing; sequencing was by immunoSEQ multiplex PCR. D and trimming were read from the DNA, whereas the V and J calls and clone size are those reported in that table. This sample carries about 150,000 clones, over 70% of them seen once, and the ten largest clones take approximately 40%. CDR1 SEHNR and CDR2 FQNEAQ come from the germline V gene (reference sequence). V shed 2 bases, J shed 1 base, and the junction held 9 bases outside the gene matches. This CDR3 has 17 amino acids.

The receptor was isolated from a man aged 45 to 65 who had recovered from COVID-19. The specimen was peripheral blood. The J gene is TRBJ2-5, the V gene TRBV7-9; 8 positions match TRBD2. In DNA, the CDR3 is TGTGCCAGCAGCTTAACTAGTGGCGGGGGGCCCCAAGAGACCCAGTACTTC. This encodes CASSLTSGGGPQETQYF.